Listed below are T cell receptor beta chains from one sample, sequenced in a study of control samples from healthy donors and cancer patients. TCRdb's copy holds only in-frame clones and misses some; the assay was immunoSEQ multiplex PCR. Of around 170,000 clones in the sample, 90% to 95% were seen once. The specimen was blood. The receptors derive from a man younger than 45 in good health. CDR3s include the opening cysteine and the closing phenylalanine or tryptophan. D genes are given only for firm matches. Clone size is not always given. Where it is, it says once, few, many or a class for expanded clones.

CDR3aa: CSVEGTNTGELFF
CDR3nt: TGCAGCGTTGAAGGGACCAACACCGGGGAGCTGTTTTTT
j_gene: TRBJ2-2
d_gene: NA
abundance: NA
v_gene: TRBV29-1

CDR3aa: CASSLSPYPPTGPSYNEQFF
CDR3nt: TGTGCCAGCAGTTTATCGCCTTACCCGCCGACAGGGCCTTCCTACAATGAGCAGTTCTTC
j_gene: TRBJ2-1
d_gene: TRBD1
abundance: NA
v_gene: TRBV27

CDR3aa: CSVEGGKGSTDTQYF
CDR3nt: TGCAGCGTCGAGGGAGGGAAGGGTAGCACAGATACGCAGTATTTT
j_gene: TRBJ2-3
d_gene: TRBD2
abundance: NA
v_gene: TRBV29-1

CDR3aa: CAWSVMGPTSYEQYF
CDR3nt: TGTGCCTGGAGTGTAATGGGGCCTACCTCCTACGAGCAGTACTTC
j_gene: TRBJ2-7
d_gene: NA
abundance: once
v_gene: TRBV30

CDR3aa: CASSSGDRGGEKLFF
CDR3nt: TGTGCCAGCAGCTCCGGGGACAGGGGTGGCGAAAAACTGTTTTTT
j_gene: TRBJ1-4
d_gene: TRBD1
abundance: few
v_gene: TRBV7-9

CDR3aa: CASSQGGWDILQGGNQPQHF
CDR3nt: TGTGCCAGCAGCCAAGGAGGATGGGACATCCTTCAGGGGGGCAATCAGCCCCAGCATTTT
j_gene: TRBJ1-5
d_gene: TRBD1
abundance: few
v_gene: TRBV4-2

CDR3aa: CASSYGQAGTEAFF
CDR3nt: TGTGCCAGCAGCTACGGACAGGCGGGCACTGAAGCTTTCTTT
j_gene: TRBJ1-1
d_gene: TRBD1
abundance: NA
v_gene: TRBV7-9

CDR3aa: CASRRGHVNQPQHF
CDR3nt: TGTGCCAGCAGGCGCGGACACGTAAATCAGCCCCAGCATTTT
j_gene: TRBJ1-5
d_gene: NA
abundance: few
v_gene: TRBV28

CDR3aa: CASSSAGGGTGELFF
CDR3nt: TGTGCCAGCAGCTCGGCAGGGGGGGGTACCGGGGAGCTGTTTTTT
j_gene: TRBJ2-2
d_gene: NA
abundance: few
v_gene: TRBV7-2

CDR3aa: CASSLEGGLAKNIQYF
CDR3nt: TGTGCCAGCAGCTTAGAGGGGGGTTTAGCCAAAAACATTCAGTACTTC
j_gene: TRBJ2-4
d_gene: NA
abundance: NA
v_gene: TRBV7-9

CDR3aa: CSVLHAGGRSTEAFF
CDR3nt: TGCAGCGTTTTACACGCAGGGGGCCGAAGCACTGAAGCTTTCTTT
j_gene: TRBJ1-1
d_gene: TRBD1
abundance: once
v_gene: TRBV29-1

CDR3aa: CASSEAGGGSRTEAFF
CDR3nt: TGTGCCAGCAGTGAAGCCGGGGGGGGCAGTCGTACTGAAGCTTTCTTT
j_gene: TRBJ1-1
d_gene: NA
abundance: once
v_gene: TRBV6-1

CDR3aa: CASSPAEERTDTQYF
CDR3nt: TGTGCCAGCAGCCCCGCCGAGGAGCGCACAGATACGCAGTATTTT
j_gene: TRBJ2-3
d_gene: NA
abundance: NA
v_gene: TRBV7-2

CDR3aa: CSVTGGLHGYTF
CDR3nt: TGCAGCGTTACAGGGGGCCTCCATGGCTACACCTTC
j_gene: TRBJ1-2
d_gene: TRBD1
abundance: NA
v_gene: TRBV29-1

CDR3aa: CASSISGDYGYTF
CDR3nt: TGTGCCAGTAGTATTTCTGGGGACTATGGCTACACCTTC
j_gene: TRBJ1-2
d_gene: NA
abundance: NA
v_gene: TRBV19

CDR3aa: CASSPGQLANYGYTF
CDR3nt: TGCGCCAGCAGCCCGGGACAGCTAGCTAACTATGGCTACACCTTC
j_gene: TRBJ1-2
d_gene: TRBD1
abundance: NA
v_gene: TRBV4-3

CDR3aa: CASSYPQFGTFEKLFF
CDR3nt: TGTGCCAGCAGCTATCCGCAGTTTGGAACGTTTGAAAAACTGTTTTTT
j_gene: TRBJ1-4
d_gene: NA
abundance: NA
v_gene: TRBV7-2

CDR3aa: CASSDKEFGPGPRWRSNQPQHF
CDR3nt: TGTGCCAGCAGCGACAAAGAGTTTGGGCCGGGACCTCGGTGGAGGAGCAATCAGCCCCAGCATTTT
j_gene: TRBJ1-5
d_gene: NA
abundance: NA
v_gene: TRBV6-7

CDR3aa: CASSLGTAHQPQHF
CDR3nt: TGTGCCAGCAGTCTGGGGACAGCACATCAGCCCCAGCATTTT
j_gene: TRBJ1-5
d_gene: TRBD1
abundance: NA
v_gene: TRBV28

CDR3aa: CASSTQGGANTQYF
CDR3nt: TGTGCCAGTAGTACCCAAGGGGGCGCGAATACGCAGTATTTT
j_gene: TRBJ2-3
d_gene: TRBD1
abundance: NA
v_gene: TRBV19

CDR3aa: CASIQGEYEQYF
CDR3nt: TGTGCCAGCATTCAGGGGGAGTACGAGCAGTACTTC
j_gene: TRBJ2-7
d_gene: TRBD1
abundance: NA
v_gene: TRBV6-5